Reported below is one T cell receptor beta chain. Antigen unknown. The PCR made use of 60 Vbeta and 13 Jbeta primers. The assay was immunoSEQ multiplex PCR, and TCRdb's table has in-frame clones only and misses some. There are 150,000 to 200,000 clones in the sample; about three quarters occur only once, and around 3.4% lies in the top ten. This entry comes from a study of cytomegalovirus exposure and HLA in healthy donors. Study-wide results and caveats: The listing of approximately 160 TCR beta chains classed them as cytomegalovirus-associated. Published work reported that the classifier diagnosed cytomegalovirus status with high specificity and sensitivity. Solely CMV serostatus was available to characterize immune exposure. TCR beta chains associated with HLA were, in a later analysis, more clonally expanded than equally common others.

This CDR3 comprises 12 residues. Germline V gene sequence: CDR1 SGHDT, CDR2 YYEEEE. J was trimmed by 16 bases and V by 0 bases; bases with no gene match: 4. The chain carries TRBV5-6 and TRBJ1-6; 7 positions match TRBD1. Source material: PBMCs. The clonotype originates from a woman aged 60-75 years in good health and CMV-seropositive. CDR3 sequence reads: CASSLVTGALHF. CDR3 bases: TGTGCCAGCAGCTTGGTAACAGGGGCTCTCCACTTT.